The clone carrying this T cell receptor beta chain was seen only a few times. The time point here: patch test 1, 2 weeks after DPC sensitization. The treatment is: therapeutic diphenylcyclopropenone sensitization with weekly scalp DPC. Unfractionated whole blood yielded the extracted total RNA. The data stem from a study of human T cells and chemical hapten exposure. The study used a library that attached unique molecular identifiers to individual cDNA molecules. In the original analysis: The median was about 100,000 TCRs per sample, ranging roughly 23,224 to 690,600. TCRdb passed the RACE reads through MiXCR, listing each CDR3 protein once. The V and J calls and clone size come from TCRdb's table, not from the authors' own analysis. The sample yields fewer than 100,000 distinct CDR3 sequences, approximately 13% seen once. Germline loops: CDR1 DFQATT, CDR2 SNEGSKA (reference sequence). This CDR3 is 12 amino acids long. Trimming cost V 3 bases and J 0 bases, with 5 bases left between them.

The chain recombines TRBV20-1 with TRBJ2-5; D ambiguous. The material was whole blood, obtained in connection with sensitization to the hapten diphenylcyclopropenone (DPC). This receptor was taken from a woman between 40 and 50 years old with alopecia areata. Some clones in this sample may be carry-over from other donors' samples. The chain's CDR3 is CSASRDQETQYF. The DNA for the CDR3 is TGCAGTGCTAGCAGAGACCAAGAGACCCAGTACTTC.